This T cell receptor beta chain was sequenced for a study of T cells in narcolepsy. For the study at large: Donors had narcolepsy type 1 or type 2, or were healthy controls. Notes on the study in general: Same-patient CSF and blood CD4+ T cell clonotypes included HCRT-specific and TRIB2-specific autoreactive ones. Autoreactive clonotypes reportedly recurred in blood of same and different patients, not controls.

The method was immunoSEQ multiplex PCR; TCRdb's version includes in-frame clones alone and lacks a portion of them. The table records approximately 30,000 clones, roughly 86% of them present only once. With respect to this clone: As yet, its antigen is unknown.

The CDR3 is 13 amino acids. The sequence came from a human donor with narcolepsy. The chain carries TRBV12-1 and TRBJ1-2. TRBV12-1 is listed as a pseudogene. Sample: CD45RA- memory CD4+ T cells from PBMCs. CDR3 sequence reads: CASSPPRRRGYTF. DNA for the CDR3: TGTGCCAGCAGCCCGCCCCGGAGAAGGGGCTACACCTTC.